This T cell receptor beta chain emerged from a study of shared clonotypes between healthy human individuals. Whole-study findings and limits: Tissue TCR repertoires likely differ from these blood-only repertoires.

Germline V gives CDR1 LNHDA, CDR2 SQIVND (reference sequence). V lost 3 bases to trimming and J lost 0 bases; unmatched junction nucleotides: 3. The CDR3 sequence is 15 residues long. Authors' data handling: Junction-only immunoSEQ sequences carried no quality scores, so filtering differed. Profiled with immunoSEQ multiplex PCR; TCRdb holds only in-frame clones, not every one. That table gives V, J and clone size, and the DNA gave D and trimming. The sample has roughly 400,000 clones, 95% to 97% seen once. In the case of this clone: Its antigen is not known.

The source of this sequence is a man aged 30 to 45 in good health. The chain has TRBV19 and TRBJ2-7; 9 nucleotides align to TRBD1. Material: memory CD8+ T cells sorted from blood. Subset of the sample: CD45RO+ cells pooled with CCR7-negative TemRA cells. CDR3 amino acids: CASSMGDRASYEQYF. The DNA for the CDR3 is TGTGCCAGTAGTATGGGGGACAGGGCCTCCTACGAGCAGTACTTC.